The 5 T cell receptor beta chains below come from one sample, sequenced in a study of shared clonotypes between healthy human individuals. Profiled with immunoSEQ multiplex PCR; TCRdb holds only in-frame clones, not every one. Of around 1.1 million clones listed, 78% are singletons. Material for sequencing was memory CD4+ T cells from PBMCs. Subset specified: CD45RA-negative fraction. All receptors derive from a young man in good health. Some clones in this sample may be carry-over from other donors' samples.

The CDR3 loop is CASSLLLAASSYEQYF. CDR3 sequence (DNA): TGTGCCAGCAGCCTACTACTAGCGGCAAGCTCCTACGAGCAGTACTTC. J is TRBJ2-7 and V is TRBV11-2, with TRBD2 identical over 8 bases. Germline assignment: CDR1 SGHAT and CDR2 FQNNGV. The CDR3 consists of 16 residues. The V and J ends lost 5 bases and 0 bases, in that order; junction bases with no gene match: 9.

The chain joins TRBV28 to TRBJ2-5, with a tentative D call TRBD1 (5 bases). V was pared by 2 bases and J by 1 base, with 14 bases between. Germline CDR1 MDHEN, CDR2 SYDVKM. The CDR3 totals 16 residues. The CDR3 bases are TGTGCCAGCAGTTTAGGGCAGGGCGCTATCCAAGAGACCCAGTACTTC. Protein sequence: CASSLGQGAIQETQYF.

V and J are TRBV11-1 and TRBJ2-7; TRBD1 aligns across 8 bases. The CDR3 is 15 amino acids. The trim removed 5 bases at V and 3 bases at J, leaving 9 bases unmatched. In germline, CDR1 is SGHAT, CDR2 FQDESV (reference sequence). CDR3 residues: CASSIDRGRHYEQYF. The CDR3 DNA reads TGTGCCAGCAGCATAGACAGGGGTAGGCACTACGAGCAGTACTTC.

The chain is built from TRBV18 and TRBJ1-1, with D possibly TRBD1 on 6 matching bases. From germline, CDR1 is KGHSH and CDR2 LQKENI. CDR3 size: 12 residues. Trimming left V 6 bases short and J 5 bases short, with 10 bases between. The CDR3 DNA follows: TGTGCCAGCTCTGAGGGGGGGACTGAAGCTTTCTTT. Translating gives CASSEGGTEAFF.

The rearrangement joins TRBV11-2 to TRBJ2-1, with D tentatively TRBD2 (5 bases). CDR1 and CDR2 from the germline V gene are SGHAT and FQNNGV. The V end was cut by 3 bases, the J end by 7 bases, with 13 bases between. The CDR3 sequence is 14 residues long. The CDR3 is CASSFVRGRNEQFF. CDR3 sequence (DNA): TGTGCCAGCAGCTTCGTCCGGGGTCGGAATGAGCAGTTCTTC.